The 17 T cell receptor beta chains below come from one sample, sequenced in a study of blood T cell repertoires in COVID-19. The table came from immunoSEQ multiplex PCR; TCRdb's copy has only in-frame clones and leaves some out. The sample has around 200,000 clones, roughly 82% seen once. The specimen was PBMCs or T cells enriched from blood (not recorded which). These receptors were obtained from a man aged 35 to 55 with acute COVID-19.

The J gene is TRBJ1-1, the V gene TRBV9, with D maybe TRBD1 (5 bases). The CDR3 extends over 14 amino acids. Germline CDR1 is SGDLS and CDR2 is YYNGEE. Trimming stripped 5 bases from V and 2 bases from J, with 13 bases between. CDR3 loop: CASRSQGFNTEAFF. The CDR3 DNA sequence: TGTGCCAGCAGGTCTCAGGGATTTAACACTGAAGCTTTCTTT.

CDR3 sequence: CASSATIVPLHF. The CDR3 region has the DNA TGTGCCAGCAGTGCCACTATAGTACCCCTCCACTTT. The rearrangement links TRBV2 to TRBJ1-6; D is unresolved. This CDR3 is built from 12 residues. Germline CDR1 is SNHLY and CDR2 is FYNNEI. V was clipped by 4 bases and J by 12 bases, with 10 bases between them.

In its sample, this clone was seen once. The chain joins TRBV10-3 to TRBJ2-2; no clear D. CDR3 size: 16 residues. The germline gives CDR1 ENHRY, CDR2 SYGVKD. V dropped 0 bases and J dropped 7 bases, with 15 bases sitting between them. The CDR3 DNA is TGTGCCATCAGTGAGTCTCGGCGGTCTGGCGGCGGGGAGCTGTTTTTT. Translated: CAISESRRSGGGELFF.

The chain employs TRBV18 and TRBJ2-3, with D possibly matching TRBD1 (6 bases). V was cut by 2 bases and J by 5 bases, with 14 bases left in between. CDR1 KGHSH and CDR2 LQKENI come from the germline V gene. This CDR3 has 15 residues. The chain's CDR3 is CASSPVTGQVDTQYF. In nucleotides, the CDR3 is TGTGCCAGCTCACCAGTGACAGGTCAGGTAGATACGCAGTATTTT.

This clone was picked up one time. This chain joins TRBV25-1 and TRBJ2-5; TRBD2 aligns across 8 bases. Germline CDR1 is MGHDK and CDR2 is SYGVNS. V lost 7 bases and J lost 5; bases outside the gene matches: 12. The CDR3 contains 15 residues. DNA for the CDR3: TGTGCCAGCACAGAGCGGGGGCAAATGCAGGAGACCCAGTACTTC. It specifies CASTERGQMQETQYF.

J is TRBJ1-2 and V is TRBV29-1; 7 nucleotides match TRBD1. The CDR3 is made up of 14 amino acids. V was clipped by 7 bases and J by 4 bases; unmatched bases: 12. Germline lookup yields CDR1 SQVTM and CDR2 ANQGSEA. The CDR3 loop reads CSARTGWGPYGYTF. The CDR3, as DNA: TGCAGCGCCAGGACAGGATGGGGCCCCTATGGCTACACCTTC.

The chain is built from TRBV6-5 and TRBJ1-2, with a possible D match to TRBD1 (5 bases). Trimming stripped 6 bases from V and 7 bases from J, with 15 bases between. This CDR3 comprises 13 residues. CDR1 is MNHEY, CDR2 SVGAGI, per germline. The CDR3 protein is CASRSGGDSGYTF. CDR3 DNA sequence: TGTGCCAGCAGGAGTGGAGGGGACTCTGGCTACACCTTC.

The genes are TRBV5-1 and TRBJ2-7; D possibly corresponds to TRBD2 (5 bases). The CDR3 is made up of 12 amino acids. Deletions cut 7 bases from V and 0 bases from J, with 8 bases between. The V gene's germline CDR1 is SGHRS and CDR2 YFSETQ. Here the CDR3 reads CASSGDSYEQYF. In nucleotides, the CDR3 is TGCGCCAGCTCCGGGGACTCCTACGAGCAGTACTTC.

The rearrangement links TRBV28 to TRBJ1-6, with D perhaps matching TRBD1 (5 bases). Trimming left V 6 bases short and J 15 bases short, with 18 bases between. Germline CDR1 MDHEN, CDR2 SYDVKM. The CDR3 sequence is 13 residues long. The CDR3 loop is CASRDTTRSFLHF. As DNA, the CDR3 is TGTGCCAGCAGGGACACCACCCGCAGTTTCCTCCACTTT.

The V call is TRBV5-4, the J call TRBJ1-6; TRBD1 aligns across 8 bases. Losses at the gene ends were 4 bases for V and 11 bases for J; bases not matched to a gene: 8. CDR1 SGHNT and CDR2 YYREEE come from the germline V gene (reference sequence). The CDR3 contains 14 residues. The CDR3 sequence: CASSGGQGLAPLHF. The CDR3 bases are TGTGCCAGCAGCGGCGGACAGGGTTTAGCACCCCTCCACTTT.

V usage is TRBV9 and J usage is TRBJ2-2; D is possibly TRBD2 (5 bases). V dropped 0 bases and J dropped 0 bases, with 9 bases sitting between them. The CDR3 is made up of 16 amino acids. Germline V gives CDR1 SGDLS, CDR2 YYNGEE. The CDR3 DNA follows: TGTGCCAGCAGCGTAGTTCCGGGGTCGAACACCGGGGAGCTGTTTTTT. Residues: CASSVVPGSNTGELFF. Complete variable domain (other parts from reference TRBV9 and TRBJ2-2): DSGVTQTPKHLITATGQRVTLRCSPRSGDLSVYWYQQSLDQGLQFLIQYYNGEERAKGNILERFSAQQFPDLHSELNLSSLELGDSALYFCASSVVPGSNTGELFFGEGSRLTVL.

There are a few counts of this clone. The sample has other DNA sequences that encode this CDR3 too. This rearrangement joins TRBV3-1 (or the pseudogene TRBV3-2) to TRBJ1-1, with a possible D match to TRBD1 (6 bases). The germline gives CDR1 LGHDT, CDR2 YNNKEL (reference sequence). The CDR3 is 13 residues long. V lost 3 bases and J 4 bases, leaving 9 bases between the germline ends. CDR3 region: CASSQRGGTEAFF. CDR3 bases: TGTGCCAGCAGCCAGCGAGGGGGCACTGAAGCTTTCTTT.

The CDR3 reads CASSLVAGGPRTDTQYF. As DNA, the CDR3 is TGCGCCAGCAGCTTGGTCGCGGGAGGGCCACGCACAGATACGCAGTATTTT. The chain employs TRBV5-1 and TRBJ2-3, with 9 bases identical to TRBD2. The germline V gene has CDR1 SGHRS and CDR2 YFSETQ. V was clipped by 0 bases and J by 1 base; unmatched bases: 6. CDR3 length: 17 amino acids.

The chain employs TRBV9 and TRBJ2-3; a weak D match, TRBD1 (9 bases). Germline CDR1 reads SGDLS; CDR2 reads YYNGEE. The CDR3 length is 19 residues. Between the trimmed V and J ends, which lost 5 bases and 5 bases, there was a span of 30 bases. For the CDR3, the DNA is TGTGCCAGCAGTCCCCACCCCGGGGGGGGACAGGGCGGTCGAGATACGCAGTATTTT. This translates into CASSPHPGGGQGGRDTQYF.

The chain uses TRBV11-2 and TRBJ2-1, with D possibly matching TRBD2 (6 bases). The germline V and J ends were trimmed by 1 base and 1 base, with 14 bases remaining between them. The germline gives CDR1 SGHAT, CDR2 FQNNGV. The CDR3 extends over 17 amino acids. CDR3 in DNA: TGTGCCAGCAGCTTAGGGAGGGCACAGTGGTCCTACAATGAGCAGTTCTTC. This encodes CASSLGRAQWSYNEQFF.

V is TRBV7-9 and J is TRBJ2-7, with D tentatively TRBD2 (7 bases). Germline CDR1 is SEHNR and CDR2 is FQNEAQ (reference sequence). V was clipped by 7 bases and J by 2 bases, with 15 bases between them. The CDR3 is 14 amino acids. CDR3 sequence (DNA): TGTGCCAGCACCACGGAGGGGGGGGCCTACGAGCAGTACTTC. The encoded protein is CASTTEGGAYEQYF.

The chain uses TRBV3-1 (or the pseudogene TRBV3-2) and TRBJ2-2; TRBD1 is a possible D gene (6 bases). The length of the CDR3 is 15 residues. CDR1 and CDR2 (germline): LGHDT, YNNKEL (reference sequence). The V and J ends lost 6 bases and 5 bases respectively, with 16 bases between them. The CDR3 DNA follows: TGTGCCAGCAGGCCTCGAGCCACAGGGACCGGGGAGCTGTTTTTT. It encodes CASRPRATGTGELFF.